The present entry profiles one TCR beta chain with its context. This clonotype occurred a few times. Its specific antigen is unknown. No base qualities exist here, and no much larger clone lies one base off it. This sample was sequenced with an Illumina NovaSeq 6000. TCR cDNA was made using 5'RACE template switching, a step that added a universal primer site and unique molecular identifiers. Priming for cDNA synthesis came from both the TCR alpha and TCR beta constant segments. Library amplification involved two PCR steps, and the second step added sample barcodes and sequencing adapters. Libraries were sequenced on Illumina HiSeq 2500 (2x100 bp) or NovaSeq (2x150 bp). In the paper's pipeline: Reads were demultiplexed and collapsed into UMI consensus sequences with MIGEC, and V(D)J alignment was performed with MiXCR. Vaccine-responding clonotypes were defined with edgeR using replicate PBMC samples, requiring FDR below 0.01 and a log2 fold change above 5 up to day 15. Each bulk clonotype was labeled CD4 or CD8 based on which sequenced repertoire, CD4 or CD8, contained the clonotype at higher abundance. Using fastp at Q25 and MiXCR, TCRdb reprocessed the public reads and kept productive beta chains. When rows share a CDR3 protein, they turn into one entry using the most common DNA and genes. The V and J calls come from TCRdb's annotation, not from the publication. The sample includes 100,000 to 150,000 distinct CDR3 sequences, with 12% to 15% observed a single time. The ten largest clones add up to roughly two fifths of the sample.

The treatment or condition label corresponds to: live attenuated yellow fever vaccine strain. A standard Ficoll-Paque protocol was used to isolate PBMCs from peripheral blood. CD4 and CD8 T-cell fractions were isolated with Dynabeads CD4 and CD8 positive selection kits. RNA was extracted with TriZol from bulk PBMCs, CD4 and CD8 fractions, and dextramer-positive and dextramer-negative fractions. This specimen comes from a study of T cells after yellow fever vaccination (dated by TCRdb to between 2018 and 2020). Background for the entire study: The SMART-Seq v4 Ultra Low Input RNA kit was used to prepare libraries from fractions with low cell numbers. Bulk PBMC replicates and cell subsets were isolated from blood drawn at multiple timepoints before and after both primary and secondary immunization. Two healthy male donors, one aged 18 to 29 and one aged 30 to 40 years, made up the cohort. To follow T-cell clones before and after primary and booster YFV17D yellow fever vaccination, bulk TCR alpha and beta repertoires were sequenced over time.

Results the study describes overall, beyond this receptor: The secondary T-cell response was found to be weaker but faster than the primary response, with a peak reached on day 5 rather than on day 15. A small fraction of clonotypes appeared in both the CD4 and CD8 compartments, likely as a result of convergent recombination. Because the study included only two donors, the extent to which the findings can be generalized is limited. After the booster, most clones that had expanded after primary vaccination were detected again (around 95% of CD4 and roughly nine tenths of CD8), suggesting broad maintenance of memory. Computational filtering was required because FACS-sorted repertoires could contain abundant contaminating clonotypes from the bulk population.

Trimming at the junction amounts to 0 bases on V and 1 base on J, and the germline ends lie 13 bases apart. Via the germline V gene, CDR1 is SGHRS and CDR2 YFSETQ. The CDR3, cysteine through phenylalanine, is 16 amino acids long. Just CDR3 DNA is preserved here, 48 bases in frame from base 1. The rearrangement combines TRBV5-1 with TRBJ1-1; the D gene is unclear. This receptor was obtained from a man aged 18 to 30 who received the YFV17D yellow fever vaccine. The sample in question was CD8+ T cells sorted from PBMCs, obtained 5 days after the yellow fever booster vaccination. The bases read TGCGCCAGCAGCTTGGCGTCAGCTTTTCGGAACACTGAAGCTTTCTTT. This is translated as CASSLASAFRNTEAFF.